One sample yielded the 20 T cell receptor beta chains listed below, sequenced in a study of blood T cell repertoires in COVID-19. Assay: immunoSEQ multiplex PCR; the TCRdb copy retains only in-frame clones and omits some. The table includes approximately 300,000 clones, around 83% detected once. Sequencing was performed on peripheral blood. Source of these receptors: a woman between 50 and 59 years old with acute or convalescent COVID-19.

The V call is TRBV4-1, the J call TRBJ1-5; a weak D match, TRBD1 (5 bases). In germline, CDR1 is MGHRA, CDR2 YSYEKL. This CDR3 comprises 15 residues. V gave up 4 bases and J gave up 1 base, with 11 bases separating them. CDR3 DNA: TGCGCCAGCAGCCTCGGGGCGGGGAGCAATCAGCCCCAGCATTTT. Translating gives CASSLGAGSNQPQHF.

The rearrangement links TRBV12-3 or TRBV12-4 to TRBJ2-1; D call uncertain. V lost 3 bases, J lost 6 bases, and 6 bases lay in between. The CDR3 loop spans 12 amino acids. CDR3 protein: CASSFPFNEQFF. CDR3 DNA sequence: TGTGCCAGCAGTTTCCCGTTCAATGAGCAGTTCTTC.

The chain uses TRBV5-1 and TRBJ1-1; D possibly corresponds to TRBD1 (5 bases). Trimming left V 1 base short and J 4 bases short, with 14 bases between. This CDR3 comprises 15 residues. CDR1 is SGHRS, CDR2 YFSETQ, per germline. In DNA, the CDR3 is TGCGCCAGCAGCTTGAATCAGGGAAGGGGCACTGAAGCTTTCTTT. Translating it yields CASSLNQGRGTEAFF.

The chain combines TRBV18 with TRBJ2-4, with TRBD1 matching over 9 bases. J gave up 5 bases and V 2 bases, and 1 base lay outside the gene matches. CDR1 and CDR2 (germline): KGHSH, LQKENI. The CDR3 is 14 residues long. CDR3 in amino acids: CASSPTGGENIQYF. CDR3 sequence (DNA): TGTGCCAGCTCACCAACAGGGGGCGAAAACATTCAGTACTTC.

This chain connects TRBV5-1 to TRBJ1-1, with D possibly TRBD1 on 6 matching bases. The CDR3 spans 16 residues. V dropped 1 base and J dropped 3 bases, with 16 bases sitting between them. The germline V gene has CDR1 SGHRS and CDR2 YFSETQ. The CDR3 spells CASSLLRWTAYTEAFF. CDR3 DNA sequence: TGCGCCAGCAGCTTGTTGAGATGGACAGCATACACTGAAGCTTTCTTT.

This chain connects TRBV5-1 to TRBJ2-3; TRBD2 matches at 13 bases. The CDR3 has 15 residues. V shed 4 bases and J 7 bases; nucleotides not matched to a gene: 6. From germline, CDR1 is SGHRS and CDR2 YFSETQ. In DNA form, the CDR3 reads TGCGCCAGCAGCCCACTAGCGGGAGGGCCCTATACGCAGTATTTT. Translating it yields CASSPLAGGPYTQYF.

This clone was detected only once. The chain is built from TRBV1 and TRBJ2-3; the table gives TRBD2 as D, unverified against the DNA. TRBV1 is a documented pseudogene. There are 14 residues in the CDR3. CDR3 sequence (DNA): TGCACCAGCAGCCAAGGATACTACTCAGATACGCAGTATTTT. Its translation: CTSSQGYYSDTQYF.

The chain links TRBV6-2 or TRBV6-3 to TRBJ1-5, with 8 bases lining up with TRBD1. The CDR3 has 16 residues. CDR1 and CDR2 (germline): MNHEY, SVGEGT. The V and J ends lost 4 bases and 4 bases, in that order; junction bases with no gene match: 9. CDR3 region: CASSSRQGFGNQPQHF. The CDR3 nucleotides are TGTGCCAGCAGTTCGAGACAGGGGTTCGGGAATCAGCCCCAGCATTTT.

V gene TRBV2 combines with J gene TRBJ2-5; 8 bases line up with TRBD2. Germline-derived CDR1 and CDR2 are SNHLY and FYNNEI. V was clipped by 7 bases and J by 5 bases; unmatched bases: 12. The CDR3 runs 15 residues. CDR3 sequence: CASTPRSGSGETQYF. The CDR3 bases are TGTGCCAGCACCCCGCGAAGCGGGAGCGGGGAGACCCAGTACTTC.

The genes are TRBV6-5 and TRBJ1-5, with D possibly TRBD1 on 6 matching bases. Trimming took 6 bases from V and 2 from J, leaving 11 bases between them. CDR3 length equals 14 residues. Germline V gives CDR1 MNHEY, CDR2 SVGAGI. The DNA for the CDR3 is TGTGCCAGCAGCGGGACATGGGGCAATCAGCCCCAGCATTTT. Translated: CASSGTWGNQPQHF.

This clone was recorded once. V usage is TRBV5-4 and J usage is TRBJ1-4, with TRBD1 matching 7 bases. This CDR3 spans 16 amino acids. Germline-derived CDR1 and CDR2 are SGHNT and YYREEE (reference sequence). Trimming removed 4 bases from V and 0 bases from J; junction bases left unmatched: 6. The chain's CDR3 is CASSDKTGATNEKLFF. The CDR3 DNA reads TGTGCCAGCAGCGATAAAACAGGGGCAACTAATGAAAAACTGTTTTTT.

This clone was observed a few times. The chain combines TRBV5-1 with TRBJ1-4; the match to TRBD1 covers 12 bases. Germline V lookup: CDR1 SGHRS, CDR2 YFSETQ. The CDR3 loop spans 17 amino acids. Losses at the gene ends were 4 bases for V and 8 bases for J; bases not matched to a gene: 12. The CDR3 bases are TGCGCCAGCAGCCCCTCCGGGACAGGGGGCTCGGGGGAAAAACTGTTTTTT. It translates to CASSPSGTGGSGEKLFF.

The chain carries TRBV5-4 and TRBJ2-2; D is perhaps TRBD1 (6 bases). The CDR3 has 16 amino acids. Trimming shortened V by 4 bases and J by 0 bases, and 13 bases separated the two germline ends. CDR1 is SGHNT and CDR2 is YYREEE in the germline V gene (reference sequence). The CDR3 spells CASSRPRGSNTGELFF. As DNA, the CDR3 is TGTGCCAGCAGCCGACCCAGGGGATCGAACACCGGGGAGCTGTTTTTT. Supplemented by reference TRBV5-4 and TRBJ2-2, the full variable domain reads ETGVTQSPTHLIKTRGQQVTLRCSSQSGHNTVSWYQQALGQGPQFIFQYYREEENGRGNFPPRFSGLQFPNYSSELNVNALELDDSALYLCASSRPRGSNTGELFFGEGSRLTVL.

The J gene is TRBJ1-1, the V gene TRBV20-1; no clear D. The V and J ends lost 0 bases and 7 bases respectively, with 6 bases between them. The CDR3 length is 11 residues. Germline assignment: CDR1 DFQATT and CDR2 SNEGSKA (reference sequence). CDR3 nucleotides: TGCAGTGCTAGAGATCCCGGTGAAGCTTTCTTT. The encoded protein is CSARDPGEAFF.

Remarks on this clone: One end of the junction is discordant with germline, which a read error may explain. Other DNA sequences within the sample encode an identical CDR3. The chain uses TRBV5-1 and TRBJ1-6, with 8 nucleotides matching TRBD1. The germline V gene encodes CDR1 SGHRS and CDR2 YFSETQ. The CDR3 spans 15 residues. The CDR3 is CASRPPGTGEGPLHF. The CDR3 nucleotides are TGTGCCAGCAGACCCCCTGGGACAGGCGAAGGACCCCTCCACTTT.

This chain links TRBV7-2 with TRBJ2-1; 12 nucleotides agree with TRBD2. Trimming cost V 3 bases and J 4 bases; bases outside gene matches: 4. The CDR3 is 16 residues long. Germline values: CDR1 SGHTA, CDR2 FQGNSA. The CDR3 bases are TGTGCCAGCAGCTTTCCAGGGACTAGCGGGTACAATGAGCAGTTCTTC. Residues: CASSFPGTSGYNEQFF.

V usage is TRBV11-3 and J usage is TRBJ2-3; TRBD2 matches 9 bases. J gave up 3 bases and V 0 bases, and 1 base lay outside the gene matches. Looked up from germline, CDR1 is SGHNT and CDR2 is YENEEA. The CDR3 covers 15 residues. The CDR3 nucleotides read TGTGCCAGCAGCTTAGAAGGACTAGCGACAGATACGCAGTATTTT. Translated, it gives CASSLEGLATDTQYF.

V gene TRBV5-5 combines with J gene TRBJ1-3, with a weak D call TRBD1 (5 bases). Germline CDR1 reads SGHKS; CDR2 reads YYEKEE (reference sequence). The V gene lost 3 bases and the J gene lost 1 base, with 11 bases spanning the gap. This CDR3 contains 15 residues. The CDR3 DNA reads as TGTGCCAGCAGCTCCTTCCAGGGTTCTGGAAACACCATATATTTT. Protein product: CASSSFQGSGNTIYF.

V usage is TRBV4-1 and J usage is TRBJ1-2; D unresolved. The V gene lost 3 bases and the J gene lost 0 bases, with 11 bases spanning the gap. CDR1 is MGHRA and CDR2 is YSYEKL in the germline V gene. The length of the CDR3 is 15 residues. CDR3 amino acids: CASSQHNSANYGYTF. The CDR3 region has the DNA TGCGCCAGCAGCCAGCATAACAGTGCTAACTATGGCTACACCTTC.

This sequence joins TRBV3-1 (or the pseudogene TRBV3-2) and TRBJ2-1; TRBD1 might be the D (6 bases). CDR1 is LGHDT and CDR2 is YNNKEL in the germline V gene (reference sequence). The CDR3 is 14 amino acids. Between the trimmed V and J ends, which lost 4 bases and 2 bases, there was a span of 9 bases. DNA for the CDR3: TGTGCCAGCAGCCCAAGGGGGACCTACAATGAGCAGTTCTTC. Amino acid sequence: CASSPRGTYNEQFF.